This is a list of T cell receptor beta chains from one sample in a study of HIV-infected patients and healthy controls. TCRdb re-derived calls from the 5' RACE reads in MiXCR, one entry per CDR3 protein. Among about 7,900 distinct CDR3 sequences listed, over 7.5% were seen once. Sequencing was performed on blood, taken during antiretroviral therapy. The receptors were sampled from an adult with HIV infection. Both conserved end residues are part of each CDR3.

TRBV6-5,CASSRGYNQPQHF
TRBV7-2,CASSLVWASNQPQHF
TRBV5-1,CASSLAGTGAYEQYF
TRBV4-2,CASSQGILAGQSYNEQFF
TRBV27,CASLQLITVREKLFF
TRBV27,CASSSQGSTQYF
TRBV6-5,CASSLDRVRSELFF
TRBV29-1,CSGAPIPENTEAFF
TRBV7-3,CASSLLAGNEQFF
TRBV13,CASSLGMDTQYF
TRBV5-1,CASSLAGTGEETQYF
TRBV10-3,CAISERGGQETQYF
TRBV30,CAWTRTGRTKNIQYF
TRBV20-1,CSARDQGYEQYF
TRBV19,CASSLLGSGEQFF
TRBV4-1,CASSQDRGSYEQYF
TRBV2,CASTKRQGTYEQYF
TRBV4-2,CASSQGSDAADTQYF
TRBV18,CASSQDTQYF
TRBV6-5,CASSLTSRTSYEQYF
TRBV28,CASSLTGGKAFF
TRBV2,CASSEGQAEGINNEQFF
TRBV3-1,CASSTTSGQETQYF
TRBV19,CASSVDSGGVSYNSPLHF
TRBV7-2,CASSLGPGTSPLHF
TRBV11-2,CASSLGLGALAGDTDTQYF
TRBV12-3/TRBV12-4,CASSQTSGGVTNTGELFF
TRBV2,CASSEGGRLETQYF
TRBV28,CASSLKPTGTKAFF
TRBV11-2,CASSAWPGGSYNEQFF
TRBV5-1,CASSLGQGAGQPQHF
TRBV24-1,CATSESGPSLAKNIQYF
TRBV7-2,CASSLRLGSGANVLTF
TRBV19,CASAPGTGRTSPLHF
TRBV5-4,CASSLMRSTSNQPQHF
TRBV30,CAWSGATDRMSYEQYF
TRBV27,CASSLFGPTPEQYF
TRBV2,CASSEVSSGGRYEQYF
TRBV7-8,CASSLGTGRETQYF
TRBV20-1,CSAQKLAEYQETQYF
TRBV12-3/TRBV12-4,CASSLGGRNTEAFF
TRBV6-2/TRBV6-3,CASSQTYEQYF
TRBV5-6,CASSLVSGYTF
TRBV5-6,CASSLAVQETQYF
TRBV5-4,CASSFSGGSYNEQFF
TRBV6-5,CASSYRQGNQPQHF
TRBV5-4,CASSNGVATLWNEQFF
TRBV20-1,CSVGSNWANENIQYF
TRBV4-2,CASSQEPGTKNIQYF
TRBV29-1,CSVGTADQPQHF